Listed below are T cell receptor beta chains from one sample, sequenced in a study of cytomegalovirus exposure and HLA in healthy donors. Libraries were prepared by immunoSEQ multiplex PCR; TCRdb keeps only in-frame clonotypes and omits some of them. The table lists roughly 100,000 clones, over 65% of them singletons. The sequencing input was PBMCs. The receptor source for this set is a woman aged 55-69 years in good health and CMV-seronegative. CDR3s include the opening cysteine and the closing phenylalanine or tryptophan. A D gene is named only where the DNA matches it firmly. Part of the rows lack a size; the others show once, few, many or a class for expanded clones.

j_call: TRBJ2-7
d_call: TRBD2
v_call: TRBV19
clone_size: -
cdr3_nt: TGTGCCAGTAGTATAGGACTAGCGGGGCCCTACGAGCAGTACTTC
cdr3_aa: CASSIGLAGPYEQYF

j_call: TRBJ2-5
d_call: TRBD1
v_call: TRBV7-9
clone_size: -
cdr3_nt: TGTGCCAGCAGCTTAGCCTGGACAGGCAATCAAGAGACCCAGTACTTC
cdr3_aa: CASSLAWTGNQETQYF

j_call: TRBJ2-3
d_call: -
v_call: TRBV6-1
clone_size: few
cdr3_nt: TGTGCCAGCAGTGAAGCGTGGACACAGGCGCAGTATTTT
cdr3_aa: CASSEAWTQAQYF

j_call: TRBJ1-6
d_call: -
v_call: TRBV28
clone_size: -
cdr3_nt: TGTGCCAGCAGTCTCCTAGCTCCGGGACACACCTCACCCCTCCACTTT
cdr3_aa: CASSLLAPGHTSPLHF

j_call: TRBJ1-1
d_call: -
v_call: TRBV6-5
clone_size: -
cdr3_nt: TGTGCCAGCAGTTACTCGTTCAGGGCTGTTGAAGCTTTCTTT
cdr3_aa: CASSYSFRAVEAFF

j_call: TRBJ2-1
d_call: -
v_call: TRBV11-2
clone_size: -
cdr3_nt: TGTGCCAGCAGCTTATTTTTCTCGGACGGGAGCTCCTACAATGAGCAGTTCTTC
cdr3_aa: CASSLFFSDGSSYNEQFF

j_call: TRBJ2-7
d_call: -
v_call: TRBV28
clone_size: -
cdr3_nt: TGTGCCAGCAGTTTGGTCGGGACAAAATACGAGCAGTACTTC
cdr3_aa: CASSLVGTKYEQYF

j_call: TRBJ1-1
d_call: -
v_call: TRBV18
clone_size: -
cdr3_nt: TGTGCCAGCTCACCACCACTTTCGGCCGGGACACTGAACACTGAAGCTTTCTTT
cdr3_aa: CASSPPLSAGTLNTEAFF

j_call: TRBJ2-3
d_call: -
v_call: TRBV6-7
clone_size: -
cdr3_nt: TGTGCCAGCAGCGTCCCGCGTGACTATACGCAGTATTTT
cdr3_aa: CASSVPRDYTQYF

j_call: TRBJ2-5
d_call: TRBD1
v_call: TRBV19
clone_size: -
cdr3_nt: TGTGCCAGTAGTATAGGCGACAGGGAGCAAGAGACCCAGTACTTC
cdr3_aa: CASSIGDREQETQYF

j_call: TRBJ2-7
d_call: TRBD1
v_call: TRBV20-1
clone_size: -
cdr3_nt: TGCAGTGCCAGGGACAGCTACGAGCAGTACTTC
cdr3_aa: CSARDSYEQYF

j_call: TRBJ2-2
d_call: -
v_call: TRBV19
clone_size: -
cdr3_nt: TGTGCCAGTAGTATAACTTTAGCGTTCATGACGAACACCGGGGAGCTGTTTTTT
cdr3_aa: CASSITLAFMTNTGELFF

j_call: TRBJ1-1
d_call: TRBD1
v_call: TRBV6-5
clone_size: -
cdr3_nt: TGTGCCAGCAGTTATCAGGGGGTGAACACTGAAGCTTTCTTT
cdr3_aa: CASSYQGVNTEAFF

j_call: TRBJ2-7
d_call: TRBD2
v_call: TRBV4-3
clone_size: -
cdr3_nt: TGCGCCAGCAGCCAAGAGTGGGGGGGCTACGAGCAGTACTTC
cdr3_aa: CASSQEWGGYEQYF

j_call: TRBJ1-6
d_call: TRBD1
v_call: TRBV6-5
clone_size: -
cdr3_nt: TGTGCCAGCAGTTACCACTTGGGACAGGGGGGTTCACCCCTCCACTTT
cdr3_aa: CASSYHLGQGGSPLHF

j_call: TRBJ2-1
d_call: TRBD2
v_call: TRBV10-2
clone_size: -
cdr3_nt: TGCGCCAGCCGGGATAGCGGGGGGAATTACAATGAGCAGTTCTTC
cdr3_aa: CASRDSGGNYNEQFF

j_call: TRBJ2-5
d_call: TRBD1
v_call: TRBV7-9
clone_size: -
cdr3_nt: TGTGCCAGCCTGACTACAGGGGGAGGATTGGGGACCCAGTACTTC
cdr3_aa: CASLTTGGGLGTQYF

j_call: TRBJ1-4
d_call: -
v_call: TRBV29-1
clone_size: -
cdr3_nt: TGCAGCGTCATGGGCGGGGGGGCGCGATCTAATGAAAAACTGTTTTTT
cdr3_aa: CSVMGGGARSNEKLFF

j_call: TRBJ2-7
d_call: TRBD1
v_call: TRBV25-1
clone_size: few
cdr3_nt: TGTGCCAGCCCAGTTCACTCTCCGGGACAGGGGCCAGTCTACGAGCAGTACTTC
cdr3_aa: CASPVHSPGQGPVYEQYF

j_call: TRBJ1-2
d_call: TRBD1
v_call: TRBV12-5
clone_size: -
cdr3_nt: TGTGCTAGTGGTTTGGTACGAGGAGGGGGCTGGGGCTACACCTTC
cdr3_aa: CASGLVRGGGWGYTF

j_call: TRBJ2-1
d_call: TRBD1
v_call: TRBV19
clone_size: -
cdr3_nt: TGTGCCAGTAGTATTGGGTGGGGACAGGGAGCGCTCGGCGACAATGAGCAGTTCTTC
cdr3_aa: CASSIGWGQGALGDNEQFF

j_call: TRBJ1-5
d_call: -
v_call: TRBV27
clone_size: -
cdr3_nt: TGTGCCAGCAGTTTAAGAGGTGGGCCCCAGCATTTT
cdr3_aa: CASSLRGGPQHF

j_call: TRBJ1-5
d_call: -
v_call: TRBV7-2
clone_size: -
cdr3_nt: TGTGCCAGCAGCTTAGCGCTCAGGGTTGGCGATCAGCCCCAGCATTTT
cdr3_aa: CASSLALRVGDQPQHF

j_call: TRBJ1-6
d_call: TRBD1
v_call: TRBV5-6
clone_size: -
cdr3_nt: TGTGCCAGCCCCGGTGCGGGACAGGGCCCGATCGCCTATAATTCACCCCTCCACTTT
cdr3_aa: CASPGAGQGPIAYNSPLHF

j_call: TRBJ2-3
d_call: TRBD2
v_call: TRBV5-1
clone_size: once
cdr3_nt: TGCGCCAGCAAACCATCAGGGACTAGCGGGAAGGCAGATACGCAGTATTTT
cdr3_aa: CASKPSGTSGKADTQYF

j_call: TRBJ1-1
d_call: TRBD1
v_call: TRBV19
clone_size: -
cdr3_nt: TGTGCCAGTAGTATCGGGACAGGGTGGACTGAAGCTTTCTTT
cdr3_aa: CASSIGTGWTEAFF

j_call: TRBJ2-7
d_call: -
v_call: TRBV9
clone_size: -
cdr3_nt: TGTGCCAGCAGCGCCGACACGACAGGTTCCTACGAGCAGTACTTC
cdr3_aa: CASSADTTGSYEQYF

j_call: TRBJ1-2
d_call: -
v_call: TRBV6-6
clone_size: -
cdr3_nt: TGTGCCAGCAGGCTTAAGGGGGTCAACTATGGCTACACCTTC
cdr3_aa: CASRLKGVNYGYTF

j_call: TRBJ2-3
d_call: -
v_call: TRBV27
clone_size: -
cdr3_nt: TGTGCCAGCAGTTTATCCGCAGATACGCAGTATTTT
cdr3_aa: CASSLSADTQYF

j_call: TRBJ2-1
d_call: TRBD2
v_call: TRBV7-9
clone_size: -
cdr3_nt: TGTGCCAGCAGCCCAGTGAGGAGCGGGAACTACAATGAGCAGTTCTTC
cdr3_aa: CASSPVRSGNYNEQFF

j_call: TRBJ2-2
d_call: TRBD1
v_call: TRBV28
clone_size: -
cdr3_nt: TGTGCCAGCAGTTCCCACAGGGGGAAAAGCACCGGGGAGCTGTTTTTT
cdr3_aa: CASSSHRGKSTGELFF

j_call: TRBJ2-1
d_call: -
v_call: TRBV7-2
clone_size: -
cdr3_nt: TGTGCCAGCAGCTTAGGAACTAGTCGTGAGCAGTTCTTC
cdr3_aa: CASSLGTSREQFF

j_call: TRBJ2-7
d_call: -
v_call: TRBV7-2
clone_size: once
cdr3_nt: TGTGCCAGCAGCCTGGACATATACGAGCAGTACTTC
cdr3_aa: CASSLDIYEQYF

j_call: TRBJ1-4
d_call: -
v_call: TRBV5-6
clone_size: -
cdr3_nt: TGTGCCAGCAGCCCGGCCTTAGACAGGGAAAAACTGTTTTTT
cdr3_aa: CASSPALDREKLFF

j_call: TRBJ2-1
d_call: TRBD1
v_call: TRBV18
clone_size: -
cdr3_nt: TGTGCCAGCTCACCACCCGGGACAGGGTACAATGAGCAGTTCTTC
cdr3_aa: CASSPPGTGYNEQFF

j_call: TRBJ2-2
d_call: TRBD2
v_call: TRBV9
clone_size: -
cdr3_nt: TGTGCCAGCAGCACGACTAGCGGGGGATCCGGGGAGCTGTTTTTT
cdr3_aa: CASSTTSGGSGELFF

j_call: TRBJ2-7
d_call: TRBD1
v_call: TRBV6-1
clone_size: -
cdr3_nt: TGTGCCAGCAAGGACAGGCGGAGCTCCTACGAGCAGTACTTC
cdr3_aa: CASKDRRSSYEQYF

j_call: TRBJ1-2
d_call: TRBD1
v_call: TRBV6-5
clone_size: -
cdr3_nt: TGTGCCAGCGCACGCGGGACAGGGACTTTAGAAGGCTACACCTTC
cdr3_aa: CASARGTGTLEGYTF

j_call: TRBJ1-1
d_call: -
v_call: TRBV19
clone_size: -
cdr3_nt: TGTGCCAGTAGTATCGTGAACACTGAAGCTTTCTTT
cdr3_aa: CASSIVNTEAFF

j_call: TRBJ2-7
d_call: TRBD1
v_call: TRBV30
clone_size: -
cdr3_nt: TGTGCCTGGGGTACCGGACAGGGCCCCGGGGAGCAGTACTTC
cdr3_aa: CAWGTGQGPGEQYF

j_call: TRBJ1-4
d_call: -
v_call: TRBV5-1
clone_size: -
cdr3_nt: TGCGCCAGCAGCTTGGGGGAGCCTAATGAAAAACTGTTTTTT
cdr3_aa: CASSLGEPNEKLFF

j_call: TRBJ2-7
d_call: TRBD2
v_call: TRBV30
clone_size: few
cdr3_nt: TGTGCCTACAACCCTAGCGGCTCCTACGAGCAGTACTTC
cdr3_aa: CAYNPSGSYEQYF

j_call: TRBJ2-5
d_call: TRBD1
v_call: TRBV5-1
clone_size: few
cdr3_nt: TGCGCCAGCAGCCAGGGGGCTGTACAAGAGACCCAGTACTTC
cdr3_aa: CASSQGAVQETQYF

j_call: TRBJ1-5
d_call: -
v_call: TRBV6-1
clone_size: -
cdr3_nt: TGTGCCAGCAGTGAAGGGGGGGGAGGGGGTCGGCCCCAGCATTTT
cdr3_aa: CASSEGGGGGRPQHF

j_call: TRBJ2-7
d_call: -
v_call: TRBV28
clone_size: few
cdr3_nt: TGTGCCAGCAGTCCTCCGCAGGGGCTCTACGAGCAGTACTTC
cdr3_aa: CASSPPQGLYEQYF

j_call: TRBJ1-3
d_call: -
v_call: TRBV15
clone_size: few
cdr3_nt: TGTGCCACCAGCAGAGATCAGTCAAGCTCTGGAAACACCATATATTTT
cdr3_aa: CATSRDQSSSGNTIYF

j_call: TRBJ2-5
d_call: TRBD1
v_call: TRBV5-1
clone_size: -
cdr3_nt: TGCGCCAGCAGCTTGGGGGACAGGGTAGAGACCCAGTACTTC
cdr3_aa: CASSLGDRVETQYF

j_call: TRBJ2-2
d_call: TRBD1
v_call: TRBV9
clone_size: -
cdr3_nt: TGTGCCAGCAGCCCAGGGGGCCTGAACACCGGGGAGCTGTTTTTT
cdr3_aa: CASSPGGLNTGELFF

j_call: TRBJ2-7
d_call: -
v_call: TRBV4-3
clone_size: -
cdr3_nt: TGCGCCAGCAGCCAAGATCCAGGAAACTACGAGCAGTACTTC
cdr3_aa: CASSQDPGNYEQYF